The 19 T cell receptor beta chains reported below all come from one sample, sequenced in a study of shared clonotypes between healthy human individuals. The table came from immunoSEQ multiplex PCR; TCRdb's copy has only in-frame clones and leaves some out. The sample lists 2 million to 2.5 million clones; approximately 96% were seen once. The sequenced material came from naive CD4+ T cells sorted from blood. Subset reported: CD45RA+ positively selected. The receptors originated from a young man in good health.

The chain has TRBV5-6 and TRBJ2-2; 12 positions agree with TRBD1. V shed 4 bases and J 3 bases; nucleotides not matched to a gene: 7. This CDR3 is 17 amino acids long. Germline assignment: CDR1 SGHDT and CDR2 YYEEEE. The CDR3 nucleotides are TGTGCCAGCAGCGGACCGGGACAGGGGGCTTACACCGGGGAGCTGTTTTTT. Its translation: CASSGPGQGAYTGELFF.

This clone showed up just a few times. The chain joins TRBV7-9 to TRBJ1-6, with TRBD1 matching over 7 bases. The CDR3 length is 14 residues. Germline-derived CDR1 and CDR2 are SEHNR and FQNEAQ (reference sequence). V trimming: 5 bases; J trimming: 7 bases; junction bases outside the gene matches: 5. CDR3 in amino acids: CASSPDRENSPLHF. The DNA for the CDR3 is TGTGCCAGCAGCCCCGACAGGGAAAATTCACCCCTCCACTTT.

V and J are TRBV7-9 and TRBJ2-5; no clear D. Germline assignment: CDR1 SEHNR and CDR2 FQNEAQ (reference sequence). Trimming cost V 2 bases and J 5 bases, with 9 bases left between them. The CDR3 sequence is 13 residues long. This CDR3 reads CASSLTAQETQYF. The CDR3 DNA reads as TGTGCCAGCAGCTTAACGGCCCAGGAGACCCAGTACTTC.

In this sample, this clone turned up once. The J gene is TRBJ2-1, the V gene TRBV5-1; weak D call: TRBD1 (5 bases). This CDR3 comprises 15 residues. Germline V lookup: CDR1 SGHRS, CDR2 YFSETQ. V gave up 4 bases and J gave up 4 bases, with 15 bases separating them. CDR3 sequence reads: CASSTQGLGYNEQFF. CDR3 bases: TGCGCCAGCAGCACGCAGGGTCTAGGGTACAATGAGCAGTTCTTC.

The chain combines TRBV7-2 with TRBJ2-7; D call uncertain. Germline CDR1 SGHTA, CDR2 FQGNSA. The CDR3 consists of 15 residues. Trimming stripped 5 bases from V and 2 bases from J, with 16 bases between. CDR3 protein: CASSRGSKVPYEQYF. Written as DNA, the CDR3 is TGTGCCAGCAGCCGCGGCTCCAAGGTCCCCTACGAGCAGTACTTC.

Note on this clone: This same CDR3 is encoded by further DNA sequences in the sample. V usage is TRBV10-3 and J usage is TRBJ2-7; D remains unclear. Trimming took off 2 bases at V and 1 base at J, with 6 bases between the two ends. The germline gives CDR1 ENHRY, CDR2 SYGVKD. The CDR3 sequence is 13 residues long. CDR3 sequence reads: CAISERSSYEQYF. DNA of the CDR3: TGTGCCATCAGTGAGCGCAGTTCCTACGAGCAGTACTTC.

Concerning this clone itself: The same CDR3 can be traced to other DNA sequences in this sample. This chain connects TRBV30 to TRBJ1-6; 9 bases match TRBD1. The ends lost 8 bases at V and 8 bases at J; junction bases unmatched: 4. This CDR3 has 12 residues. CDR1 and CDR2 (germline): GTSNPN, SVGIG (reference sequence). The CDR3: CASTGGDSPLHF. As DNA, the CDR3 is TGTGCCAGCACAGGGGGCGATTCACCCCTCCACTTT.

The rearrangement uses TRBV25-1 and TRBJ2-3; D may be TRBD1 (6 bases). The CDR3 totals 13 residues. The germline V and J ends were trimmed by 6 bases and 1 base, with 8 bases remaining between them. Germline CDR1 and CDR2: MGHDK and SYGVNS. CDR3 nucleotide sequence: TGTGCCAGCAGCCGGACAGGCACAGATACGCAGTATTTT. Protein sequence: CASSRTGTDTQYF.

A single count supports this clone. The chain couples TRBV18 to TRBJ2-5, with TRBD2 as a possible D gene (6 bases). V was clipped by 2 bases and J by 1 base, with 11 bases between them. The CDR3 is 15 residues long. From germline, CDR1 is KGHSH and CDR2 LQKENI. The CDR3 sequence: CASSPSAGPQETQYF. The CDR3 DNA is TGTGCCAGCTCACCATCCGCGGGACCCCAAGAGACCCAGTACTTC.

The chain joins TRBV11-2 to TRBJ2-3, with 9 bases identical to TRBD2. This CDR3 is built from 16 residues. Germline CDR1 is SGHAT and CDR2 is FQNNGV. V lost 6 bases and J lost 6; bases outside the gene matches: 13. CDR3 in DNA: TGTGCCAGCAGGGGCTTATGGGCGGGAGGGCCTGATACGCAGTATTTT. This sequence encodes CASRGLWAGGPDTQYF.

The V and J genes are TRBV5-1 and TRBJ2-7; D gene unclear. V was pared by 0 bases and J by 3 bases, with 10 bases between. This CDR3 is 14 amino acids long. Germline loops: CDR1 SGHRS, CDR2 YFSETQ. The CDR3 coding sequence is TGCGCCAGCAGCTTGGGATCTAGAGGCTACGAGCAGTACTTC. Encoded protein: CASSLGSRGYEQYF.

The rearrangement uses TRBV6-1 and TRBJ1-5, with 8 bases identical to TRBD1. CDR3 length: 14 residues. Germline CDR1 is MNHNS and CDR2 is SASEGT. Unmatched junction bases numbered 8, after V lost 8 bases and J lost 5 bases. The CDR3 here is CASGWTGPHQPQHF. CDR3 nucleotides: TGTGCCAGCGGTTGGACAGGGCCCCATCAGCCCCAGCATTTT.

V and J are TRBV30 and TRBJ1-3; D is undetermined. The CDR3 is 15 amino acids. V was clipped by 0 bases and J by 1 base, with 10 bases between them. Germline V gene data show CDR1 as GTSNPN and CDR2 as SVGIG (reference sequence). CDR3 in DNA: TGTGCCTGGAGTGTTGGGCGGCTGTCTGGAAACACCATATATTTT. This sequence encodes CAWSVGRLSGNTIYF.

In the case of this clone: Other nucleotide sequences in the sample specify the same CDR3. The rearrangement links TRBV10-3 to TRBJ2-5, with D unclear. V lost 0 bases, J lost 5 bases, and 4 bases lay in between. Germline V gives CDR1 ENHRY, CDR2 SYGVKD. The CDR3 spans 12 residues. As DNA, the CDR3 is TGTGCCATCAGTGAGTCGGGTGAGACCCAGTACTTC. Translated: CAISESGETQYF.

This chain connects TRBV5-1 to TRBJ2-1; the D call may be TRBD1 or TRBD2 (5 bases each). Trimming left V 0 bases short and J 4 bases short, with 11 bases between. The CDR3 length is 15 residues. Germline-derived CDR1 and CDR2 are SGHRS and YFSETQ. CDR3 loop: CASSLEGTDYNEQFF. Here the CDR3 DNA reads TGCGCCAGCAGCTTGGAGGGGACGGATTACAATGAGCAGTTCTTC.

The genes are TRBV6-1 and TRBJ2-7, with 11 nucleotides matching TRBD1. The CDR3 totals 14 residues. With V trimmed by 7 bases and J by 3 bases, 5 bases remained unmatched. Germline V gene sequence: CDR1 MNHNS, CDR2 SASEGT. The CDR3 coding sequence is TGTGCCAGCACCAGAGGGACAGGGGGCTACGAGCAGTACTTC. This gives the protein CASTRGTGGYEQYF.

The chain carries TRBV27 and TRBJ2-2, with D possibly matching TRBD1 (5 bases). Between the trimmed V and J ends, which lost 2 bases and 10 bases, there was a span of 8 bases. The germline CDR1 and CDR2 sequences are MNHEY and SMNVEV (reference sequence). The CDR3 has 12 amino acids. The CDR3 is CASSLAGAELFF. For the CDR3, the DNA is TGTGCCAGCAGTTTAGCTGGGGCGGAGCTGTTTTTT.

This sequence joins TRBV6-5 and TRBJ1-1, with D hard to call. The CDR3 spans 13 residues. Trimming cost V 5 bases and J 3 bases, with 10 bases left between them. Germline CDR1 and CDR2: MNHEY and SVGAGI. CDR3 sequence: CASSQTQYTEAFF. The CDR3 DNA sequence: TGTGCCAGCAGTCAGACACAGTACACTGAAGCTTTCTTT.

The table lists this clone with a count of one. The chain combines TRBV7-9 with TRBJ2-7; maybe TRBD2 (5 bases). This CDR3 contains 16 residues. Trimming left V 2 bases short and J 0 bases short, with 14 bases between. Germline CDR1 SEHNR, CDR2 FQNEAQ (reference sequence). CDR3: CASSLHRGFSSYEQYF. The CDR3 nucleotides are TGTGCCAGCAGCTTACATAGAGGGTTCAGCTCCTACGAGCAGTACTTC.